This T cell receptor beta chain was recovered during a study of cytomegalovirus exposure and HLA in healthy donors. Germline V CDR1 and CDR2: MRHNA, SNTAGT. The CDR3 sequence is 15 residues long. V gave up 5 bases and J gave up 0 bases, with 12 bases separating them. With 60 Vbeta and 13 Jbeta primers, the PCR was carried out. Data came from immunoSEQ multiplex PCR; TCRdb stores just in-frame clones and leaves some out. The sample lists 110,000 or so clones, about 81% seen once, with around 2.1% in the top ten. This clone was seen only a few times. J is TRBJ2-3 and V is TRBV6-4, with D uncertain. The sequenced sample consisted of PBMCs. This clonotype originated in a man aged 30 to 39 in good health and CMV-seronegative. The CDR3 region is CASSPLITSTDTQYF. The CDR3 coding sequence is TGTGCCAGCAGTCCGCTAATTACTAGCACAGATACGCAGTATTTT.